These 16 T cell receptor beta chains were sequenced from one sample in a study of cytomegalovirus exposure and HLA in healthy donors. Amplification used 60 Vbeta primers and 13 Jbeta primers. Sequencing used immunoSEQ multiplex PCR; TCRdb keeps in-frame clones, though not all of them. The repertoire includes about 180,000 clones, around 80% of them detected once, and 4.5% to 6% sits in the top ten. The specimen sequenced was PBMCs. These receptors were taken from a man in his forties in good health and CMV-seronegative.

V usage is TRBV27 and J usage is TRBJ2-1; 9 bases match TRBD1. Germline lookup yields CDR1 MNHEY and CDR2 SMNVEV (reference sequence). V lost 5 bases, J lost 5 bases, and 7 bases stayed unmatched. There are 15 residues in the CDR3. This CDR3 reads CASSPGQGLNNEQFF. CDR3 in DNA: TGTGCCAGCAGTCCGGGACAGGGTCTGAACAATGAGCAGTTCTTC.

The chain has TRBV4-1 and TRBJ2-1; TRBD2 matches 14 bases. The germline CDR1 and CDR2 sequences are MGHRA and YSYEKL. The length of the CDR3 is 20 residues. V lost 5 bases to trimming and J lost 0 bases; unmatched junction nucleotides: 12. The CDR3 reads CASSSPGTSGGPSSYNEQFF. CDR3 bases: TGCGCCAGCAGCTCCCCCGGGACTAGCGGGGGCCCAAGCTCCTACAATGAGCAGTTCTTC.

This chain connects TRBV5-1 to TRBJ2-3; the match to TRBD2 covers 9 bases. The CDR3 loop spans 17 amino acids. The germline CDR1 and CDR2 sequences are SGHRS and YFSETQ. The V segment lost 3 bases and the J segment 3 bases; nucleotides outside the gene matches: 11. The CDR3 spells CASSSQQPTSGTDTQYF. The CDR3 nucleotides are TGCGCCAGCAGCTCCCAACAACCCACTAGCGGGACAGATACGCAGTATTTT.

This clone was found a few times. CDR3 residues: CASSFGGLNSPLHF. DNA of the CDR3: TGTGCCAGCAGCTTTGGCGGATTAAATTCACCCCTCCACTTT. This chain links TRBV7-2 with TRBJ1-6; D gene ambiguous. The CDR3 covers 14 residues. The V end lost 3 bases, the J end lost 7 bases, and 10 bases lay between the germline ends. Germline V gene lookup returns CDR1 SGHTA and CDR2 FQGNSA. Full variable domain (remainder filled in from reference TRBV7-2 and TRBJ1-6): GAGVSQSPSNKVTEKGKDVELRCDPISGHTALYWYRQSLGQGLEFLIYFQGNSAPDKSGLPSDRFSAERTGGSVSTLTIQRTQQEDSAVYLCASSFGGLNSPLHFGNGTRLTVT.

The chain joins TRBV7-3 to TRBJ2-3; D unclear. V lost 3 bases, J lost 2 bases, and 9 bases lay in between. The CDR3 covers 14 residues. Germline lookup yields CDR1 SGHTA and CDR2 FQGTGA. CDR3 nucleotide sequence: TGTGCCAGCAGCTTGAGAGTCACCACAGATACGCAGTATTTT. It codes for CASSLRVTTDTQYF.

CDR3 coding DNA: TGCGCCAGCAGCCAAGCTGGCATGAACACTGAAGCTTTCTTT. Residues: CASSQAGMNTEAFF. V usage is TRBV4-1 and J usage is TRBJ1-1; D ambiguous. This CDR3 is 14 amino acids long. Deletions cut 1 base from V and 0 bases from J, with 6 bases between. In germline, CDR1 is MGHRA, CDR2 YSYEKL.

V and J are TRBV19 and TRBJ1-2; no clear D. Germline V gives CDR1 LNHDA, CDR2 SQIVND (reference sequence). The CDR3 runs 14 residues. V was shortened by 2 bases and J by 0 bases, with 7 bases between the two germline ends. The CDR3 here is CASSIQRTNYGYTF. The CDR3, as DNA: TGTGCCAGTAGTATACAGCGAACTAACTATGGCTACACCTTC.

The gene calls are TRBV5-1 and TRBJ2-2; 9 bases fit TRBD1. The CDR3 covers 14 residues. Germline trimming cut 5 bases from V and 5 bases from J; bases unmatched to any gene: 4. Germline CDR1 SGHRS, CDR2 YFSETQ. The CDR3 loop reads CASRWTGATGELFF. For the CDR3, the DNA is TGCGCCAGCAGATGGACAGGGGCTACCGGGGAGCTGTTTTTT.

The V gene is TRBV29-1, the J gene TRBJ1-1; 8 bases line up with TRBD1. V lost 7 bases and J lost 6; bases outside the gene matches: 7. This CDR3 spans 12 amino acids. Germline values: CDR1 SQVTM, CDR2 ANQGSEA. CDR3 nucleotides: TGCAGCGGGACAGGGTCAGGCGCTGAAGCTTTCTTT. This encodes CSGTGSGAEAFF.

V gene TRBV5-5 combines with J gene TRBJ2-7, with a possible D match to TRBD2 (6 bases). Trimming cost V 4 bases and J 5 bases, with 10 bases left between them. The CDR3 is made up of 12 amino acids. Germline CDR1 SGHKS, CDR2 YYEKEE (reference sequence). The chain's CDR3 is CASSPAGNEQYF. Written as DNA, the CDR3 is TGTGCCAGCAGCCCGGCGGGGAACGAGCAGTACTTC.

The rearrangement links TRBV18 to TRBJ2-7; TRBD1 aligns across 9 bases. Germline trimming cut 0 bases from V and 2 bases from J; bases unmatched to any gene: 14. The V gene's germline CDR1 is KGHSH and CDR2 LQKENI. The CDR3 sequence is 19 residues long. Here the CDR3 reads CASSPPLGGLTGGTYEQYF. Written as DNA, the CDR3 is TGTGCCAGCTCACCACCGTTGGGTGGGTTGACAGGGGGTACCTACGAGCAGTACTTC. Combining the CDR3 with reference TRBV18 and TRBJ2-7 gives the whole variable domain NAGVMQNPRHLVRRRGQEARLRCSPMKGHSHVYWYRQLPEEGLKFMVYLQKENIIDESGMPKERFSAEFPKEGPSILRIQQVVRGDSAAYFCASSPPLGGLTGGTYEQYFGPGTRLTVT.

The chain is built from TRBV6-5 and TRBJ1-5; a weak D match, TRBD1 (5 bases). The CDR3 contains 13 residues. V lost 6 bases and J 4 bases, leaving 10 bases between the germline ends. CDR1 and CDR2 (germline): MNHEY, SVGAGI. The CDR3 is CASRGAGNQPQHF. CDR3 in DNA: TGTGCCAGCAGAGGGGCGGGGAATCAGCCCCAGCATTTT.

V usage is TRBV5-1 and J usage is TRBJ1-1, with D possibly being TRBD1 (6 bases). Trimming cost V 4 bases and J 1 base, with 11 bases left between them. This CDR3 spans 14 amino acids. Germline assignment: CDR1 SGHRS and CDR2 YFSETQ. The CDR3 here is CASSMADRNTEAFF. CDR3 nucleotides: TGCGCCAGCAGCATGGCGGACAGGAACACTGAAGCTTTCTTT. Complete variable domain (other parts from reference TRBV5-1 and TRBJ1-1): KAGVTQTPRYLIKTRGQQVTLSCSPISGHRSVSWYQQTPGQGLQFLFEYFSETQRNKGNFPGRFSGRQFSNSRSEMNVSTLELGDSALYLCASSMADRNTEAFFGQGTRLTVV.

This chain connects TRBV7-9 to TRBJ1-5, with D hard to call. Germline CDR1 reads SEHNR; CDR2 reads FQNEAQ (reference sequence). Trimming left V 3 bases short and J 5 bases short, with 5 bases between. This CDR3 has 12 amino acids. The chain's CDR3 is CASSFQYQPQHF. In nucleotides, the CDR3 is TGTGCCAGCAGCTTCCAGTATCAGCCCCAGCATTTT.

V usage is TRBV5-4 and J usage is TRBJ1-1; TRBD1 might be the D (5 bases). Trimming removed 4 bases at V and 2 bases at J, with 9 bases between. Germline CDR1 and CDR2: SGHNT and YYREEE (reference sequence). CDR3 length: 13 residues. Written as DNA, the CDR3 is TGTGCCAGCAGCAGTGACAGTAACACTGAAGCTTTCTTT. Residues: CASSSDSNTEAFF.

The rearrangement joins TRBV9 to TRBJ2-7; TRBD1 is a possible D gene (6 bases). The CDR3 consists of 14 residues. Germline loops: CDR1 SGDLS, CDR2 YYNGEE. The V end lost 0 bases, the J end lost 6 bases, and 13 bases lay between the germline ends. The CDR3 sequence is CASSVAVQGGEQYF. The CDR3 DNA reads TGTGCCAGCAGCGTAGCTGTACAGGGCGGCGAGCAGTACTTC.